Listed below are T cell receptor beta chains from one sample, sequenced in a study of Ad26.COV2.S vaccination and SARS-CoV-2 variants. The table came from immunoSEQ multiplex PCR; TCRdb's copy has only in-frame clones and leaves some out. The sample shows approximately 300,000 clones, about 85% of them seen only once. The material was peripheral blood, obtained in a trial of Ad26.COV2.S vaccine versus placebo. The receptors were gathered from a person aged 18-60 years who received the Ad26.COV2.S COVID-19 vaccine or a placebo. Both conserved end residues are part of each CDR3. The order of the fields is clone size, D gene, V gene, J gene, CDR3 DNA, CDR3 protein. The D gene is left open where the match is weak. Size tells how often a clone was seen (once, few, many) or the class of an expanded clone, and some rows leave it out.

-	-	TRBV28	TRBJ2-2	TGTGCCAGCACCCTATCAGGTTTCTCGACAGGTCGAGAGTCGCTGTTTTTT	CASTLSGFSTGRESLFF
-	-	TRBV24-1	TRBJ2-4	TGTGCCACCCAAGGGGGGGGCAGGAGCATTCAGTACTTC	CATQGGGRSIQYF
once	TRBD1	TRBV11-3	TRBJ2-7	TGTGCCAGCAGCTTACGGGACAGGGGGACGTACGAGCAGTACTTC	CASSLRDRGTYEQYF
-	-	TRBV11-2	TRBJ2-5	TGTGCCAGCAGCTTAGATCGGGAGACCCAGTACTTC	CASSLDRETQYF
-	TRBD1	TRBV28	TRBJ2-7	TGTGCCAGCAGTTATTCTACAGGGGAATGGGTCCACGAGCAGTACTTC	CASSYSTGEWVHEQYF
-	-	TRBV3-1/TRBV3-2	TRBJ1-2	TGTGCCAGCAGCCAAGATCTGAGGGGCTATGGCTACACCTTC	CASSQDLRGYGYTF
-	TRBD1	TRBV10-2	TRBJ1-5	TGCGCCAGCAGTCTCGGGACAGATTATCAGCCCCAGCATTTT	CASSLGTDYQPQHF
once	-	TRBV4-2	TRBJ1-4	TGTGCCAGCAGCCAAGATGAGGGGAGCGGTGAAAAACTGTTTTTT	CASSQDEGSGEKLFF
-	-	TRBV19	TRBJ2-7	TGTGCCAGTAGTATCCAGGGAGTCTCCTACGAGCAGTACTTC	CASSIQGVSYEQYF
-	TRBD1	TRBV15	TRBJ1-2	TGTGCCACCCACAAGGGAGGGACAGGGGGGACTAACTATGGCTACACCTTC	CATHKGGTGGTNYGYTF
-	-	TRBV20-1	TRBJ1-1	TGCAGTGCTAGTAACCCTAGGAGTAACACTGAAGCTTTCTTT	CSASNPRSNTEAFF
-	TRBD1	TRBV19	TRBJ1-2	TGTGCCAGTAGTGTGAAGCTCGGGGACAGGGGAATGTATGGCTACACCTTC	CASSVKLGDRGMYGYTF
-	-	TRBV5-6	TRBJ1-2	TGTGCCAGCAGCCTGGGGGTGCTGGACTATGGCTACACCTTC	CASSLGVLDYGYTF
once	TRBD1	TRBV5-6	TRBJ1-4	TGTGCCAGCAGCCAGACAGGGAAACTGTTTTTT	CASSQTGKLFF
-	-	TRBV30	TRBJ1-2	TGTGCCTGGAGTTTGGGGAACTATGGCTACACCTTC	CAWSLGNYGYTF
-	-	TRBV9	TRBJ2-5	TGTGCCAGCAGCGTAGCCGGGACACCGAAAGAGACCCAGTACTTC	CASSVAGTPKETQYF
-	-	TRBV28	TRBJ1-4	TGTGCCAGCCGCCGAGGGTCTGAAGAAAAACTGTTTTTT	CASRRGSEEKLFF
few	TRBD2	TRBV3-1/TRBV3-2	TRBJ2-1	TGTGCCAGCAGCCAAGTGACGGGGGGGCCGTATGAGCAGTTCTTC	CASSQVTGGPYEQFF
-	-	TRBV18	TRBJ2-7	TGTGCCAGCTCACCACCGAGCCGGGGCAGCCACGAGCAGTACTTC	CASSPPSRGSHEQYF
-	TRBD1	TRBV19	TRBJ2-2	TGTGCCAGTACCGAGTCGGGACAGGGAACGGTCGGGGAGCTGTTTTTT	CASTESGQGTVGELFF
-	TRBD1	TRBV30	TRBJ1-4	TGTGCCTGGAGTGTCGGACAGGGGGGAACTAATGAAAAACTGTTTTTT	CAWSVGQGGTNEKLFF
once	-	TRBV9	TRBJ2-7	TGTGCCAGCAGCGTAGCTCCGGGTCCAATCTACGAGCAGTACTTC	CASSVAPGPIYEQYF
-	TRBD1	TRBV5-4	TRBJ1-1	TGTGCCAGCAAGGGGAGTACAGGGGAGAACACTGAAGCTTTCTTT	CASKGSTGENTEAFF
-	-	TRBV21-1	TRBJ2-5	TGTGCCAGCAGCGTTACGACAGGGCCGCAAGAGACCCAGTACTTC	CASSVTTGPQETQYF
-	TRBD1	TRBV9	TRBJ1-2	TGTGCCAGCAGCGTAGCCGAGACAGGGGTTCGTGGCTACACCTTC	CASSVAETGVRGYTF
-	-	TRBV7-6	TRBJ1-1	TGTGCCAGCAGCTTAGCCCCGGGACCGACTTTCACTGAAGCTTTCTTT	CASSLAPGPTFTEAFF
-	TRBD1	TRBV7-2	TRBJ2-1	TGTGCCAGCAGCTTGTTGGGACAGGGGGCCAATGAGCAGTTCTTC	CASSLLGQGANEQFF
-	TRBD1	TRBV6-1	TRBJ2-2	TGTGCCAGCACCGAAGCCGGGACAGGGGGCTTTAACACCGGGGAGCTGTTTTTT	CASTEAGTGGFNTGELFF
-	-	TRBV6-5	TRBJ2-3	TGTGCCAGCAGTAAACAAAACTGGGGCACAGATACGCAGTATTTT	CASSKQNWGTDTQYF
once	-	TRBV5-1	TRBJ2-1	TGCGCCAGCAGCGTTGGGGCAGGGATAAATGAGCAGTTCTTC	CASSVGAGINEQFF
once	TRBD1	TRBV4-2	TRBJ2-7	TGTGCCAGCAGCCAAAGAAGACAGGGGGTTTCCTACGAGCAGTACTTC	CASSQRRQGVSYEQYF
-	-	TRBV19	TRBJ1-1	TGTGCCAGTACTTTGGGCCTGAACACTGAAGCTTTCTTT	CASTLGLNTEAFF